These 14 T cell receptor beta chains came from one sample sequenced in a study of control samples from healthy donors and cancer patients. Sequencing was performed with immunoSEQ multiplex PCR; in TCRdb, only in-frame clones are kept and a portion is missing. Among 70,000 to 100,000 clones listed, 91% were seen once. Material for sequencing was blood. These receptors all come from a man aged 45 to 65 in good health.

This chain links TRBV2 with TRBJ2-5, with TRBD1 as a possible D gene (5 bases). The germline V and J ends were trimmed by 2 bases and 3 bases, with 7 bases remaining between them. This CDR3 is built from 13 residues. Per the germline V gene, CDR1 is SNHLY and CDR2 is FYNNEI. The CDR3 reads CASSEQGKETQYF. The CDR3 region has the DNA TGTGCCAGCAGTGAACAGGGTAAAGAGACCCAGTACTTC.

Concerning this clone itself: The sample carries other DNA sequences with the same CDR3. The chain employs TRBV5-1 and TRBJ2-5; 7 nucleotides align to TRBD1. This CDR3 contains 14 residues. Germline trimming cut 0 bases from V and 2 bases from J; bases unmatched to any gene: 1. CDR1 is SGHRS, CDR2 YFSETQ, per germline. The chain's CDR3 is CASSLGQGQETQYF. The CDR3 nucleotides are TGCGCCAGCAGCTTGGGACAGGGTCAAGAGACCCAGTACTTC.

This clone is a singleton in its sample. This sample includes further DNA sequences coding for the same CDR3. The V and J genes are TRBV12-3 or TRBV12-4 and TRBJ1-2; unclear D gene. V was shortened by 5 bases and J by 3 bases, with 10 bases between the two germline ends. The length of the CDR3 is 13 residues. The CDR3: CASSLGEYYGYTF. In DNA, the CDR3 is TGTGCCAGCAGTCTCGGGGAATACTATGGCTACACCTTC.

In its sample, this clone was seen a few times. The V and J genes are TRBV25-1 and TRBJ1-5; D perhaps matches TRBD1 (6 bases). Germline CDR1 is MGHDK and CDR2 is SYGVNS. CDR3 length: 14 amino acids. The ends were cut back, 6 bases at V and 4 bases at J, with 13 bases in the middle. CDR3 region: CASSLTGINQPQHF. CDR3 coding DNA: TGTGCCAGCAGCTTGACAGGAATTAATCAGCCCCAGCATTTT.

V is TRBV12-3 or TRBV12-4 and J is TRBJ1-1; D not certain. This CDR3 is built from 13 residues. The V end was cut by 6 bases, the J end by 5 bases, with 13 bases between. CDR3 sequence (DNA): TGTGCCAGCAGCCCCCCCGAGGGAACTGAAGCTTTCTTT. As protein: CASSPPEGTEAFF.

This chain connects TRBV19 to TRBJ2-2; perhaps TRBD1 as D (6 bases). Germline V gene lookup returns CDR1 LNHDA and CDR2 SQIVND (reference sequence). V was cut by 8 bases and J by 5 bases, with 12 bases left in between. CDR3 length: 13 residues. The CDR3 sequence is CASGVGGTGELFF. DNA for the CDR3: TGTGCCAGTGGAGTAGGGGGAACCGGGGAGCTGTTTTTT.

The chain combines TRBV5-1 with TRBJ2-2; D not certain. This CDR3 spans 13 amino acids. Germline V gene sequence: CDR1 SGHRS, CDR2 YFSETQ. Between the trimmed V and J ends, which lost 2 bases and 11 bases, there was a span of 13 bases. In nucleotides, the CDR3 is TGCGCCAGCAGCTTTGAGGCAGGTTACGAGCTGTTTTTT. This gives the protein CASSFEAGYELFF.

The chain has TRBV19 and TRBJ1-5, with 8 bases lining up with TRBD1. The ends lost 6 bases at V and 6 bases at J; junction bases unmatched: 10. Germline CDR1 LNHDA, CDR2 SQIVND (reference sequence). This CDR3 is 15 amino acids long. CDR3 residues: CASSPRTGQGQPQHF. The CDR3 region has the DNA TGTGCCAGTAGCCCAAGGACAGGGCAAGGTCAGCCCCAGCATTTT.

Written as DNA, the CDR3 is TGTGCCAGCAGCTTAGATCAGGGAAATACGCAGTATTTT. Its protein product is CASSLDQGNTQYF. This chain links TRBV11-3 with TRBJ2-3; D perhaps matches TRBD1 (5 bases). The V end was cut by 0 bases, the J end by 7 bases, with 8 bases between. Germline V gene lookup returns CDR1 SGHNT and CDR2 YENEEA. This CDR3 contains 13 residues.

The V gene is TRBV19, the J gene TRBJ2-2; 7 bases agree with TRBD1. The germline V gene encodes CDR1 LNHDA and CDR2 SQIVND (reference sequence). The ends lost 8 bases at V and 4 bases at J; junction bases unmatched: 10. This CDR3 contains 15 residues. Written as DNA, the CDR3 is TGTGCCAGTGCAATCACAGGGGTCGGCACCGGGGAGCTGTTTTTT. This gives the protein CASAITGVGTGELFF. The full variable domain, in which reference TRBV19 and TRBJ2-2 provide the parts outside the CDR3, is DGGITQSPKYLFRKEGQNVTLSCEQNLNHDAMYWYRQDPGQGLRLIYYSQIVNDFQKGDIAEGYSVSREKKESFPLTVTSAQKNPTAFYLCASAITGVGTGELFFGEGSRLTVL.

The chain is built from TRBV11-3 and TRBJ1-1, with a tentative D call TRBD1 (5 bases). The germline V gene has CDR1 SGHNT and CDR2 YENEEA. CDR3 length equals 13 residues. The V gene lost 2 bases and the J gene lost 11 bases, with 15 bases spanning the gap. The CDR3 loop is CASSLQGSPTAFF. CDR3 bases: TGTGCCAGCAGCTTACAGGGATCACCTACGGCTTTCTTT.

This chain connects TRBV5-4 to TRBJ2-6, with a tentative D call TRBD1 (5 bases). The V gene lost 2 bases and the J gene lost 0 bases, with 9 bases spanning the gap. The germline CDR1 and CDR2 sequences are SGHNT and YYREEE (reference sequence). The CDR3 contains 16 residues. In DNA, the CDR3 is TGTGCCAGCAGCTTCAGGACATTCTCTGGGGCCAACGTCCTGACTTTC. This gives the protein CASSFRTFSGANVLTF.

The chain is built from TRBV6-5 and TRBJ1-3; D uncertain. V gave up 0 bases and J gave up 2 bases, with 8 bases separating them. CDR3 length equals 15 residues. Germline V gene lookup returns CDR1 MNHEY and CDR2 SVGAGI. The CDR3 sequence: CASSYSRRAGNTIYF. The CDR3 nucleotides read TGTGCCAGCAGTTACTCTCGAAGGGCTGGAAACACCATATATTTT.

The chain links TRBV12-5 to TRBJ1-5; D remains ambiguous. V gave up 6 bases and J gave up 3 bases, with 3 bases separating them. CDR3 length equals 11 residues. CDR1 LGHNT and CDR2 FRNRAP come from the germline V gene. The CDR3 DNA is TGTGCTAGTGGGCCCAATCAGCCCCAGCATTTT. It is translated as CASGPNQPQHF. Variable domain in full (rest from reference TRBV12-5 and TRBJ1-5): DARVTQTPRHKVTEMGQEVTMRCQPILGHNTVFWYRQTMMQGLELLAYFRNRAPLDDSGMPKDRFSAEMPDATLATLKIQPSEPRDSAVYFCASGPNQPQHFGDGTRLSIL.